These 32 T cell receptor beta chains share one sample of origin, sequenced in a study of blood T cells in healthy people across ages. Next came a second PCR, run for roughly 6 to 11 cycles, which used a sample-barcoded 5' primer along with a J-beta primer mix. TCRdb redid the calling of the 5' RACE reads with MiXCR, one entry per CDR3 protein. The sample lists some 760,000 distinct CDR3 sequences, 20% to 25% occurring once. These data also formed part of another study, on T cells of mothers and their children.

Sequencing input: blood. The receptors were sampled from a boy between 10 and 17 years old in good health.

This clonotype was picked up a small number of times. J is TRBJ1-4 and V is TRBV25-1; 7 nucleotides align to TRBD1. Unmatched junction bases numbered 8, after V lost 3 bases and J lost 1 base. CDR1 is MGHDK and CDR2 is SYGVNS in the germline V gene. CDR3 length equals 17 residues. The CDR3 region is CASSDPGQARTNEKLFF. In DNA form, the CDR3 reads TGTGCCAGCAGTGATCCCGGACAGGCTCGAACTAATGAAAAACTGTTTTTT. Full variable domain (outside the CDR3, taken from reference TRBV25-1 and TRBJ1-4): EADIYQTPRYLVIGTGKKITLECSQTMGHDKMYWYQQDPGMELHLIHYSYGVNSTEKGDLSSESTVSRIRTEHFPLTLESARPSHTSQYLCASSDPGQARTNEKLFFGSGTQLSVL.

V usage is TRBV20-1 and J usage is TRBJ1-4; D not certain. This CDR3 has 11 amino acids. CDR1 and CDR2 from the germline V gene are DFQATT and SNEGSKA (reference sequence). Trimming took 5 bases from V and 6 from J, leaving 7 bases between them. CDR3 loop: CSAGVDEKLFF. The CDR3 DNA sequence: TGCAGTGCTGGCGTAGATGAAAAACTGTTTTTT.

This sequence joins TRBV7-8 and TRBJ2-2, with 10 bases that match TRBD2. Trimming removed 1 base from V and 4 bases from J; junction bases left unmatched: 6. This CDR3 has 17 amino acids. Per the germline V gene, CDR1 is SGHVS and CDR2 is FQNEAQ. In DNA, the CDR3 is TGTGCCAGCAGCTTAGAAGTCCAGCGGGGGGGCACCGGGGAGCTGTTTTTT. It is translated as CASSLEVQRGGTGELFF.

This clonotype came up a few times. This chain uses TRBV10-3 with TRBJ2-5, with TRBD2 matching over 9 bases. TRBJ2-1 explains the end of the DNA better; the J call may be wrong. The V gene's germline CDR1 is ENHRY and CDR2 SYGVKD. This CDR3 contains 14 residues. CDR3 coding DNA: TGTGCCATCCGCCCGGGACTAGCATACAATGAGCAGTTCTTC. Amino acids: CAIRPGLAYNEQFF.

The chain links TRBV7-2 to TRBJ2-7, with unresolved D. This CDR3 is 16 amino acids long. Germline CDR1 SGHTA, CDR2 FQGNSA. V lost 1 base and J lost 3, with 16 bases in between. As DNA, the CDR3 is TGTGCCAGCAGCTTAGGAATACGGCTGGCTGACTACGAGCAGTACTTC. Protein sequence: CASSLGIRLADYEQYF.

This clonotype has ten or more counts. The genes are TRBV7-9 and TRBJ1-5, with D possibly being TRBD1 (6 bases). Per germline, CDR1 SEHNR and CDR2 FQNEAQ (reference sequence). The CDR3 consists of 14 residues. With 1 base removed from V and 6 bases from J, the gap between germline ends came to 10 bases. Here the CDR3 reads CASSLGGGGQPQHF. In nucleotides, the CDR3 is TGTGCCAGCAGCTTAGGAGGGGGAGGTCAGCCCCAGCATTTT.

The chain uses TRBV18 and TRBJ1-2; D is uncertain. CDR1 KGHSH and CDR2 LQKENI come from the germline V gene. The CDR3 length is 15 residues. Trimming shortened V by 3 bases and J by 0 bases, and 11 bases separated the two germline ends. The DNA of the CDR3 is TGTGCCAGCTCACCCCCGGACGGACCTAACTATGGCTACACCTTC. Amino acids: CASSPPDGPNYGYTF.

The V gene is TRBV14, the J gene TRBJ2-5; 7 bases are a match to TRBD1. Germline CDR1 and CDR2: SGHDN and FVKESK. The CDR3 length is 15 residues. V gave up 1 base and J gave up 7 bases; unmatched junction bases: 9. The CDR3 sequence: CASSQGGQAVVTQYF. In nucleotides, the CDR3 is TGTGCCAGCAGCCAAGGCGGACAGGCGGTGGTGACCCAGTACTTC.

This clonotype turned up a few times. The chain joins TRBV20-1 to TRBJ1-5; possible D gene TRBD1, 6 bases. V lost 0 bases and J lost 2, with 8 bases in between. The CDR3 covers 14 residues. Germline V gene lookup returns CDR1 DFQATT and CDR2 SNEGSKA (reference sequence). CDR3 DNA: TGCAGTGCTAGAGAGAGGACAGGCAATCAGCCCCAGCATTTT. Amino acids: CSARERTGNQPQHF.

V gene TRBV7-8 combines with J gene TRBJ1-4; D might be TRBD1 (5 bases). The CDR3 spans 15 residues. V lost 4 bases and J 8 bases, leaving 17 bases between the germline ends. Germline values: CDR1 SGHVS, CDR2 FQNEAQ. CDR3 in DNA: TGTGCCAGCAGCTCGAGAGGGACCCAAGGGGAAAAACTGTTTTTT. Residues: CASSSRGTQGEKLFF.

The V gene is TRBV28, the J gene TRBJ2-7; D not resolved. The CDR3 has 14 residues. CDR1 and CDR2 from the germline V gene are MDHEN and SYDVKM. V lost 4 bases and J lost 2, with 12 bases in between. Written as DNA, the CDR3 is TGTGCCAGCAGTTGGGCGGAGCCCCCCTACGAGCAGTACTTC. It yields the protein CASSWAEPPYEQYF.

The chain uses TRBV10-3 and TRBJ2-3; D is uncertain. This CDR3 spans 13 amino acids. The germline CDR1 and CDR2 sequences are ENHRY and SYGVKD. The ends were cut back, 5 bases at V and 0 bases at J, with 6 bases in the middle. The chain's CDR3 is CAISKLSTDTQYF. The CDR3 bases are TGTGCCATCAGTAAACTAAGCACAGATACGCAGTATTTT.

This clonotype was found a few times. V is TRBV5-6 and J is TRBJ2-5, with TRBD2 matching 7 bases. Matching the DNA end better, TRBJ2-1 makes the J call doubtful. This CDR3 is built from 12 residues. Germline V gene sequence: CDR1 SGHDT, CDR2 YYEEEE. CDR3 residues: CASHPGGNEQFF. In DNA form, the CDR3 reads TGTGCCAGTCACCCGGGAGGTAATGAGCAGTTCTTC.

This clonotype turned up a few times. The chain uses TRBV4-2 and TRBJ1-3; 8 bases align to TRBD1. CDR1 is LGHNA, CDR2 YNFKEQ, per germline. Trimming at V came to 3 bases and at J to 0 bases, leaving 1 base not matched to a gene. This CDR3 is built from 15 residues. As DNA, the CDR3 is TGTGCCAGCAGCCACACAGGGGGCTCTGGAAACACCATATATTTT. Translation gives CASSHTGGSGNTIYF.

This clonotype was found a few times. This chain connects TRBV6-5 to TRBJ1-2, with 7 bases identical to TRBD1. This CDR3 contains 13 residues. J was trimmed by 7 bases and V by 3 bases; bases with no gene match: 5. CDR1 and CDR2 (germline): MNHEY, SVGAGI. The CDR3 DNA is TGTGCCAGCAGTTATGAAGGGGGCAGTGGCTACACCTTC. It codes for CASSYEGGSGYTF.

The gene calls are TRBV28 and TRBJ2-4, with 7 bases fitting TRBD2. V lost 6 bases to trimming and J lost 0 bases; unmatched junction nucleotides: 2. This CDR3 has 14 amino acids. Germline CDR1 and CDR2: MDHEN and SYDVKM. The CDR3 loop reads CASRASGAKNIQYF. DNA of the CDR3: TGTGCCAGCAGGGCTAGCGGAGCCAAAAACATTCAGTACTTC.

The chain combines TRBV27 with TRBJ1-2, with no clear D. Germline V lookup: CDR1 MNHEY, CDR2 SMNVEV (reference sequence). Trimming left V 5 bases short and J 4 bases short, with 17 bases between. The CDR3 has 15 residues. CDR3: CASSVYPEPLYGYTF. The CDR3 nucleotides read TGTGCCAGCAGTGTATACCCGGAGCCCCTCTATGGCTACACCTTC.

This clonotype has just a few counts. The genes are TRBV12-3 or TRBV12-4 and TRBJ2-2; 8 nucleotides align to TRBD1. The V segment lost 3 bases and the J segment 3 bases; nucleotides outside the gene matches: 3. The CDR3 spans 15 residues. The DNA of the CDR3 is TGTGCCAGCAGTTTTCAGGGGGCGGACACCGGGGAGCTGTTTTTT. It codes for CASSFQGADTGELFF.

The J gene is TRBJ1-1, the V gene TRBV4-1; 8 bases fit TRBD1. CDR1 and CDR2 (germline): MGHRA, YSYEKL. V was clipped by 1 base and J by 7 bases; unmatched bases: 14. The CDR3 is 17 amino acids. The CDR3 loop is CASSQVGYRGGISEAFF. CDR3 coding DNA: TGCGCCAGCAGCCAAGTAGGATACAGGGGGGGAATCAGTGAAGCTTTCTTT.

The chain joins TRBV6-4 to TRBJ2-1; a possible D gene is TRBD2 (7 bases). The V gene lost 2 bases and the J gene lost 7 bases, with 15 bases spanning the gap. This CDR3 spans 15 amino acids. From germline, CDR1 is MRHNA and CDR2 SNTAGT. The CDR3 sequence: CASSDQGRAGNEQFF. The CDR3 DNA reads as TGTGCCAGCAGTGACCAGGGGAGGGCGGGAAATGAGCAGTTCTTC.

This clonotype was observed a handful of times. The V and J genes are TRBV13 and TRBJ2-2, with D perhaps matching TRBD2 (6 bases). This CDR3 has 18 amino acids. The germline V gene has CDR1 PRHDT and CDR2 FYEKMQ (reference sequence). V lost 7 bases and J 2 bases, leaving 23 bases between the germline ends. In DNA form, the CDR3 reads TGTGCCAGCACCCCTCGTCGGGAGTGGGATGTCAACACCGGGGAGCTGTTTTTT. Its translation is CASTPRREWDVNTGELFF.

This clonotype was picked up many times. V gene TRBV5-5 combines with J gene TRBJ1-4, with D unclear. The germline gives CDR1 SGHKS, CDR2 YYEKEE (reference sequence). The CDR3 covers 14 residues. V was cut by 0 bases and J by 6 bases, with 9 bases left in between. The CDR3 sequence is CASSLVLEHEKLFF. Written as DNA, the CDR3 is TGTGCCAGCAGCTTGGTTTTGGAGCATGAAAAACTGTTTTTT.

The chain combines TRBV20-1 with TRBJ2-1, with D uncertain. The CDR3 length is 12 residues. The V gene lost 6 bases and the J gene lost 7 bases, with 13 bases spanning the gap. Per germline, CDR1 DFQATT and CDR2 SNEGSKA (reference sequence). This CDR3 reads CSALSPGNEQFF. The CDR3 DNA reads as TGCAGTGCCCTCTCCCCGGGTAATGAGCAGTTCTTC.

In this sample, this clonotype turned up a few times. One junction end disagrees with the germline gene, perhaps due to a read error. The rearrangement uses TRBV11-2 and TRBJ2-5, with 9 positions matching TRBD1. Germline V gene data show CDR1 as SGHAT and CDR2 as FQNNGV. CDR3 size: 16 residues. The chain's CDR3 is CAGSLGDREYQETQYF. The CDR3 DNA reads TGTGCCGGCAGCTTAGGGGACAGGGAGTACCAAGAGACCCAGTACTTC. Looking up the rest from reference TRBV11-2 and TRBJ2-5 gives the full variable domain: EAGVAQSPRYKIIEKRQSVAFWCNPISGHATLYWYQQILGQGPKLLIQFQNNGVVDDSQLPKDRFSAERLKGVDSTLKIQPAKLEDSAVYLCAGSLGDREYQETQYFGPGTRLLVL.

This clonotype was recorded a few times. DNA of the CDR3: TGTGCCAGCAGTTTGGGGGTCCCCTATAGCAATCAGCCCCAGCATTTT. Translating it yields CASSLGVPYSNQPQHF. J is TRBJ1-5 and V is TRBV28, with D possibly being TRBD1 (5 bases). The CDR3 extends over 16 amino acids. CDR1 MDHEN and CDR2 SYDVKM come from the germline V gene. V shed 3 bases and J shed 0 bases, with 12 bases lying between them. Combining the CDR3 with reference TRBV28 and TRBJ1-5 gives the whole variable domain DVKVTQSSRYLVKRTGEKVFLECVQDMDHENMFWYRQDPGLGLRLIYFSYDVKMKEKGDIPEGYSVSREKKERFSLILESASTNQTSMYLCASSLGVPYSNQPQHFGDGTRLSIL.

The CDR3 DNA reads as TGTGCCAGCTGCTCGGAGGGGTTTTTGTACACTGAAGCTTTCTTT. It yields the protein CASCSEGFLYTEAFF. The V call is TRBV7-2, the J call TRBJ1-1; D is possibly TRBD1 (5 bases). The CDR3 extends over 15 amino acids. The V end was cut by 8 bases, the J end by 3 bases, with 19 bases between. From germline, CDR1 is SGHTA and CDR2 FQGNSA.

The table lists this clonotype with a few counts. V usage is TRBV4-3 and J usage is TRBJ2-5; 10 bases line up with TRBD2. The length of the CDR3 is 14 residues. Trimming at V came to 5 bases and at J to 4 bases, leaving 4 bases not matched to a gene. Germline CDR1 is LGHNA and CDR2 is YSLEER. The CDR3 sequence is CASSYGTSVETQYF. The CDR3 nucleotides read TGCGCCAGCAGCTACGGGACTAGCGTAGAGACCCAGTACTTC.

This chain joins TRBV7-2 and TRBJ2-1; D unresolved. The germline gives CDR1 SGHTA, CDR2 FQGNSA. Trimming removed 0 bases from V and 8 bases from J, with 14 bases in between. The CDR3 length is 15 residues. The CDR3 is CASSLAYMPNDEQFF. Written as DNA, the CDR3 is TGTGCCAGCAGCTTAGCCTATATGCCCAACGATGAGCAGTTCTTC.

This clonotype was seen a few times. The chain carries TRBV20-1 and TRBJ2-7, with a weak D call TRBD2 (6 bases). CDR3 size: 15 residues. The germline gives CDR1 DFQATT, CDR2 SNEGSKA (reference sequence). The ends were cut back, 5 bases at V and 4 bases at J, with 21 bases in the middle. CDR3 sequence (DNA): TGCAGTGCTCGCAATAAATGGCGGGACCCGTACGAGCAGTACTTC. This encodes CSARNKWRDPYEQYF.

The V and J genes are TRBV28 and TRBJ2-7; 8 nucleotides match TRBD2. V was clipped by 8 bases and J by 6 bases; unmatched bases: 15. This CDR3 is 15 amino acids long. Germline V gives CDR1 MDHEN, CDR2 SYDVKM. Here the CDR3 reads CASLDAGGGPGEQYF. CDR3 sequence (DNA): TGTGCCAGCCTGGACGCGGGGGGAGGGCCTGGCGAGCAGTACTTC.

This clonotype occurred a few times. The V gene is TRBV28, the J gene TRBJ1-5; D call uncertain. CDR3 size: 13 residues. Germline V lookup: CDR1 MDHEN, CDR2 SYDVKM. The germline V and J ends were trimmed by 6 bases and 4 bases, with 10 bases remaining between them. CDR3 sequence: CASSPAGNQPQHF. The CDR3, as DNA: TGTGCCAGCAGCCCCGCGGGTAATCAGCCCCAGCATTTT.

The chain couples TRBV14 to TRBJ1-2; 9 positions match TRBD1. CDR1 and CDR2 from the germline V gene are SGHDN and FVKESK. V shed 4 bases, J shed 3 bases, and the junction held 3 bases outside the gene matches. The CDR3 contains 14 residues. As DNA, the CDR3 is TGTGCCAGCAGCCGAGGACAGGGGTACTATGGCTACACCTTC. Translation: CASSRGQGYYGYTF.